The entry below describes one T cell receptor (beta chain). Its antigen is unknown. The sample belongs to a study of monozygotic twins with inflammatory bowel disease (dated 2019 in TCRdb). Background on the whole study: The full study comprised around 28 monozygotic twin pairs: nine German pairs (four IBD-concordant, five IBD-discordant) and 19 IBD-discordant Danish pairs. Each individual had, on average, about 151 000 unique TCRalpha sequences and 181 000 unique TCRbeta sequences available for analysis. The search for disease-associated traits relied mainly on comparing IBD patients with their genetically identical healthy co-twins within discordant pairs. What the authors observed across the whole study: Because patients received different immunosuppressive treatments, the repertoires may have picked up extra background noise and variability between individuals. The results gave no support for a single strong signal or clonotype linked to IBD. IBD patients had lower TCRbeta repertoire diversity, measured by the inverse Simpson index, than their healthy co-twins. No difference in repertoire similarity was observed between concordant and discordant twins, possibly owing to limited statistical power. The analysis was unable to tell apart different T cell subtypes. IBD patients shared fewer clonotypes with other individuals than healthy twins did, most markedly in patients showing signs of disease activity.

CDR1 and CDR2 (SEHNR, FQNEAQ) derive from the germline V gene (reference sequence). The CDR3 holds 13 amino acids from the cysteine to the phenylalanine. The DNA is unrecorded. From each donor, an approximately 2.4 ml peripheral blood sample was collected into PAXgene tubes and kept at -80 degrees C. Without T cell sorting, total RNA was isolated from whole blood using the PAXgene blood miRNA kit on an automated QIAcube. Peripheral blood from monozygotic twin pairs, either concordant or discordant for inflammatory bowel disease, underwent deep TCRalpha and TCRbeta repertoire profiling that used unique molecular barcoding. Smoking habits were recorded for all twin pairs, with individuals classified as current, former or never smokers. Preparation of the library involved 5' RACE. The input for every TCR library was 3500 ng of total RNA. cDNA was synthesized with SMARTScribe reverse transcriptase in eight separate reactions per sample. Unique molecular identifiers containing a 6-nucleotide sample barcode were introduced through template switching during cDNA synthesis. Amplification of TCRalpha and TCRbeta cDNA involved two nested PCRs of approximately 16 and 10 cycles, and each PCR was followed by bead purification. Before amplification, the cDNA was treated with uracil DNA-glycosylase and purified using the QIAquick PCR purification kit. In the second PCR, Illumina TruSeq-compatible adapters and sample-specific barcodes were added. TapeStation and Qubit were used to check library quality and concentration, and 5 to 5.5 ng of each library was pooled. Sequencing of pooled libraries was carried out on an Illumina HiSeq2500 single-index Rapid Run using 2 x 100 bp reads and custom sequencing primers. From the authors' description of their analysis: MiGEC version 1.2.6 was used for UMI-based consensus assembly, which corrected PCR and sequencing errors. MiXCR version 2.1.1 was used for V(D)J alignment, clonotype assembly and CDR3 extraction. Gene usage, clonotype sharing and MAIT/NKT TCR abundance were normalised by analysing the top 1000, 10 000 and 20 000 clonotypes per sample. After downsampling to 27 000 UMIs, diversity was calculated as the inverse Simpson index using the vegan R package. Paired Mann-Whitney U tests on discordant twin pairs were used, with Benjamini-Hochberg multiple-testing correction. The reads went through TCRdb reprocessing, and each CDR3 protein sequence gets one entry with no DNA. These V and J calls rely on TCRdb rather than the paper's analysis. The data table for this sample lists 150,000 to 200,000 distinct CDR3 sequences. The ten biggest clones cover 2.8% of the sample.

Sequenced input: blood. The TCR was taken from a human donor with ulcerative colitis or Crohn's disease, or a healthy co-twin of an affected twin (not recorded which). The V and J segments used are TRBV7-9 and TRBJ1-5. CDR3 region: CASSLAGDQPQHF.